This TCR beta chain emerged from a study of beta chain features in type 1 diabetes. cDNA synthesis used the whole RNA isolate, giving expressed TCRB sequences. Here immunoSEQ multiplex PCR was the method, and the copy in TCRdb shows in-frame clones only, minus some. The sample has 900,000 or so clones; 17% are singletons. This TCR was sampled from a woman aged 18-35 years in good health. The sequencing input was naive CD4+ T cells from blood.

The CDR3: CAISRDRVNQPQHF. CDR3 sequence (DNA): TGTGCCATCAGTCGGGACAGGGTCAATCAGCCCCAGCATTTT. The chain links TRBV10-3 to TRBJ1-5; 9 nucleotides line up with TRBD1. Germline values: CDR1 ENHRY, CDR2 SYGVKD. The CDR3 spans 14 residues. The trim removed 5 bases at V and 3 bases at J, leaving 2 bases unmatched.